The present entry profiles one TCR beta chain with its context. This CDR3 contains 11 residues. Looked up from germline, CDR1 is MDHEN and CDR2 is SYDVKM. The germline V and J ends were trimmed by 8 bases and 7 bases, with 10 bases remaining between them. This entry is derived from a study of shared clonotypes between healthy human individuals. Measured with immunoSEQ multiplex PCR; TCRdb has only the in-frame clones, and not every one. The table lists approximately 1,500,000 clones, approximately 97% of them singletons, with approximately 1.1% in the top ten. This TCR came from a young man in good health. J is TRBJ2-3 and V is TRBV28; D gene unclear. Input material: naive CD4+ T cells sorted from blood. Subset of the sample: CD45RA+ positively selected. Here the CDR3 DNA reads TGTGCCAGCGGTACTCAGCATACGCAGTATTTT. Translating it yields CASGTQHTQYF.